The next 12 T cell receptor beta chains were all read from a single sample in a study of human T cells and chemical hapten exposure. TCRdb re-analysed the 5' RACE reads in MiXCR, keeping a single row per CDR3 protein. This table has approximately 81,000 distinct CDR3 sequences, more than 7% appearing once. Someone pulled total RNA out of unfractionated whole blood. The receptors were sampled from a male donor in good health.

This clonotype has just a few counts. The V and J genes are TRBV5-1 and TRBJ2-3; D is unclear. Germline V lookup: CDR1 SGHRS, CDR2 YFSETQ. V dropped 2 bases and J dropped 2 bases, with 3 bases sitting between them. The CDR3 totals 12 residues. The CDR3 nucleotides are TGCGCCAGCAGCTTACCCACAGATACGCAGTATTTT. It is translated as CASSLPTDTQYF. Filled out from reference TRBV5-1 and TRBJ2-3, the complete variable domain reads KAGVTQTPRYLIKTRGQQVTLSCSPISGHRSVSWYQQTPGQGLQFLFEYFSETQRNKGNFPGRFSGRQFSNSRSEMNVSTLELGDSALYLCASSLPTDTQYFGPGTRLTVL.

This clonotype was detected many times. The rearrangement joins TRBV10-3 to TRBJ1-5; a possible D gene is TRBD1 (5 bases). The length of the CDR3 is 12 residues. Germline values: CDR1 ENHRY, CDR2 SYGVKD. V was shortened by 11 bases and J by 6 bases, with 14 bases between the two germline ends. For the CDR3, the DNA is TGTGCCTCGTCTAGGGGCGGTCAGCCCCAGCATTTT. It codes for CASSRGGQPQHF.

Many counts were recorded for this clonotype. V usage is TRBV4-2 and J usage is TRBJ1-1; D unclear. The length of the CDR3 is 12 residues. CDR1 and CDR2 (germline): LGHNA, YNFKEQ. The V gene lost 1 base and the J gene lost 6 bases, with 6 bases spanning the gap. CDR3 coding DNA: TGTGCCAGCAGCCAAGGGAGGGCTGAAGCTTTCTTT. Translated, it gives CASSQGRAEAFF.

This clonotype was seen many times. The chain recombines TRBV5-4 with TRBJ2-2; D might be TRBD1 (6 bases). Between the trimmed V and J ends, which lost 0 bases and 3 bases, there was a span of 9 bases. CDR1 is SGHNT and CDR2 is YYREEE in the germline V gene (reference sequence). The length of the CDR3 is 15 residues. The chain's CDR3 is CASSLAGTYTGELFF. CDR3 nucleotide sequence: TGTGCCAGCAGCTTGGCCGGGACATACACCGGGGAGCTGTTTTTT. The variable domain in full, completed from reference TRBV5-4 and TRBJ2-2, reads ETGVTQSPTHLIKTRGQQVTLRCSSQSGHNTVSWYQQALGQGPQFIFQYYREEENGRGNFPPRFSGLQFPNYSSELNVNALELDDSALYLCASSLAGTYTGELFFGEGSRLTVL.

At least ten counts were recorded for this clonotype. This sequence joins TRBV6-1 and TRBJ2-3; no clear D. CDR1 is MNHNS, CDR2 SASEGT, per germline. V shed 3 bases and J shed 0 bases, with 10 bases lying between them. The CDR3 contains 15 residues. The CDR3 region has the DNA TGTGCCAGCAGTGAGCGACACTCCAGCACAGATACGCAGTATTTT. It specifies CASSERHSSTDTQYF.

The table lists this clonotype with many counts. This rearrangement joins TRBV5-1 to TRBJ2-1; D remains ambiguous. Trimming took off 0 bases at V and 1 base at J, with 11 bases between the two ends. Germline CDR1 is SGHRS and CDR2 is YFSETQ. This CDR3 comprises 16 residues. The CDR3 nucleotides read TGCGCCAGCAGCTTGGCGGACGGACCGTCCTACAATGAGCAGTTCTTC. It yields the protein CASSLADGPSYNEQFF.

The chain is built from TRBV7-8 and TRBJ2-2; D is ambiguous. V was clipped by 7 bases and J by 5 bases, with 17 bases between them. The V gene's germline CDR1 is SGHVS and CDR2 FQNEAQ. This CDR3 is built from 15 residues. The CDR3 sequence: CASTTRAKLTGELFF. The CDR3 DNA is TGTGCCAGCACCACCCGGGCAAAGCTAACCGGGGAGCTGTTTTTT.

The V and J genes are TRBV5-5 and TRBJ2-3; 8 bases match TRBD1. This CDR3 has 14 amino acids. With V trimmed by 5 bases and J by 4 bases, 6 bases remained unmatched. CDR1 and CDR2 (germline): SGHKS, YYEKEE (reference sequence). CDR3 nucleotides: TGTGCCAGCAGACCTGACAGGGGCCCAGATACGCAGTATTTT. Protein: CASRPDRGPDTQYF.

This clonotype has a handful of counts. The J gene is TRBJ1-6, the V gene TRBV6-5; D uncertain. The CDR3 runs 14 residues. Trimming took 8 bases from V and 9 from J, leaving 17 bases between them. Germline V gene sequence: CDR1 MNHEY, CDR2 SVGAGI. The CDR3 loop reads CASAPNQGGSPLHF. The CDR3 DNA is TGTGCCAGCGCCCCCAACCAAGGAGGTTCACCCCTCCACTTT.

There are a few counts of this clonotype. The V gene is TRBV7-2, the J gene TRBJ1-2; D is unclear. Trimming cost V 4 bases and J 5 bases, with 5 bases left between them. The CDR3 is made up of 11 amino acids. From germline, CDR1 is SGHTA and CDR2 FQGNSA. The CDR3 spells CASSYVYGYTF. The CDR3 region has the DNA TGTGCCAGCAGCTACGTTTATGGCTACACCTTC.

The CDR3 protein is CASSNPGLAGADTQYF. The CDR3 nucleotides are TGTGCCAGCAGCAACCCGGGACTAGCGGGGGCAGATACGCAGTATTTT. The chain joins TRBV7-2 to TRBJ2-3, with 14 bases aligning to TRBD2. Germline V gene sequence: CDR1 SGHTA, CDR2 FQGNSA. The CDR3 has 16 amino acids. The trim removed 5 bases at V and 4 bases at J, leaving 5 bases unmatched.

This clonotype has more than one count but fewer than ten. The genes are TRBV9 and TRBJ2-7; possible D gene TRBD2, 5 bases. V lost 4 bases to trimming and J lost 2 bases, with 7 bases between them. Germline V gives CDR1 SGDLS, CDR2 YYNGEE. The CDR3 has 12 amino acids. DNA of the CDR3: TGTGCCAGCAGCCCGGGAACCTACGAGCAGTACTTC. Its protein is CASSPGTYEQYF.